This TCR beta chain is from a study of T cells in Graves' hyperthyroidism and ophthalmopathy. Study context: Peripheral blood draws took place at initial diagnosis, ahead of any treatment.

This clonotype was counted ten times or more. The antigen is not known. Findings and caveats of the study: Classification by a 13 V-J model distinguished ophthalmopathy from stable hyperthyroidism. Ophthalmopathy was model-predicted a median 6.5 months pre-onset. Blood also held most thyroid clonotypes expanded beyond 0.001.

Amplification yielded TCR beta CDR3 regions, with RNA transcripts as the source. The TCR CDR3 first-round RT-PCR relied on the HTBI primer set. TCRdb re-analysed the multiplex PCR reads in MiXCR, keeping a single row per CDR3 protein. Of 390,000 or so distinct CDR3 sequences detected, roughly 15% appear once; the ten largest clones hold around 14%. Source material: blood. The origin of this receptor is a man aged 18 to 29 with Graves' ophthalmopathy.

The CDR3 protein is CASSLAGGNEQFF. The CDR3 nucleotides read TGTGCCAGCAGCTTAGCGGGCGGGAATGAGCAGTTCTTC. The chain uses TRBV11-2 and TRBJ2-1; tentatively, D is TRBD2 (5 bases). V lost 1 base and J 7 bases, leaving 8 bases between the germline ends. This CDR3 has 13 residues. CDR1 is SGHAT, CDR2 FQNNGV, per germline.